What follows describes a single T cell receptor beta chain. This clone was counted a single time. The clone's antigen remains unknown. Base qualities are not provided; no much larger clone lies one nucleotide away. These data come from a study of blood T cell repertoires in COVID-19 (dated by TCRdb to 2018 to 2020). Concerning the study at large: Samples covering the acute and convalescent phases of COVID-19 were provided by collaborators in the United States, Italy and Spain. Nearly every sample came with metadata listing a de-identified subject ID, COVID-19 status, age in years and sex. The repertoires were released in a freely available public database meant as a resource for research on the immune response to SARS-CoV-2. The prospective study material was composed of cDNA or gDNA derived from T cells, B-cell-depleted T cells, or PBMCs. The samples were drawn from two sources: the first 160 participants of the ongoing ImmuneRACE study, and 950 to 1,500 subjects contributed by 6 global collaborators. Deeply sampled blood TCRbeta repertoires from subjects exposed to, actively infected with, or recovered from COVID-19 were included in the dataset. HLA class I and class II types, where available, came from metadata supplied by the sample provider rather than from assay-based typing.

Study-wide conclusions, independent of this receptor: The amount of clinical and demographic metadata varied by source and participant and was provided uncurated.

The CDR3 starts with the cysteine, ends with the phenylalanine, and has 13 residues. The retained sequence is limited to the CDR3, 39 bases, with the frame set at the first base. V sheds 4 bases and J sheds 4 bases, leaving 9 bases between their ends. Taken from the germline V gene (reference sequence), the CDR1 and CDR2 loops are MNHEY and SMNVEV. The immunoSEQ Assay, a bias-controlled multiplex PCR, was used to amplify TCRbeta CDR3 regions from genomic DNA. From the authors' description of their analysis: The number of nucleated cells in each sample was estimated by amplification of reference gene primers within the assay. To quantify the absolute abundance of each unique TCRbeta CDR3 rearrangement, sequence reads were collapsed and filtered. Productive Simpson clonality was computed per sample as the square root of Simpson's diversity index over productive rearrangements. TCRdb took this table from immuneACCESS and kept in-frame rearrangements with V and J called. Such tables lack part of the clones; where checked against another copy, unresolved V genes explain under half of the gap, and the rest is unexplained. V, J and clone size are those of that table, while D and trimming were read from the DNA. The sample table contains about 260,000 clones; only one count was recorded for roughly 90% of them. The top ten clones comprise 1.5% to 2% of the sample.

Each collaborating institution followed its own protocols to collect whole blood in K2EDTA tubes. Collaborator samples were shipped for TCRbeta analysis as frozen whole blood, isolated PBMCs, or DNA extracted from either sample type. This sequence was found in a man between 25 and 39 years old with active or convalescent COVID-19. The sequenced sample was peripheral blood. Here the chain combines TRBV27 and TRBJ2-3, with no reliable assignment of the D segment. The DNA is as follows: TGTGCCAGCAGTTCGTACTATCCAGATACGCAGTATTTT. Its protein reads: CASSSYYPDTQYF.